This TCR beta chain was sequenced for a study of blood T cell repertoires in COVID-19. Looking at the study overall: Acute and convalescent COVID-19 specimens originated in the United States, Italy and Spain.

This clone was seen only once. V was cut by 3 bases and J by 6 bases, with 15 bases left in between. The CDR3 sequence is 15 residues long. The germline CDR1 and CDR2 sequences are SGHTA and FQGNSA. The data were produced by immunoSEQ multiplex PCR, yet TCRdb's version contains in-frame clones alone and is incomplete. The sample has about 190,000 clones, about nine tenths seen once. The material sequenced was peripheral blood. This clonotype was sampled from a man between 40 and 49 years old with acute or convalescent COVID-19. V and J are TRBV7-2 and TRBJ1-5, with D possibly matching TRBD1 (5 bases). CDR3 DNA: TGTGCCAGCAGCTTCCAAGGGGCCGGCGGTCAGCCCCAGCATTTT. Translating it yields CASSFQGAGGQPQHF.